Sequencing of this T cell receptor beta chain was carried out in a study of blood T cell repertoires in COVID-19. Study details: Material from acute and convalescent COVID-19 was sourced from the United States, Italy and Spain. PBMCs, B-cell-depleted T cells, or T cells provided the cDNA or gDNA that made up the material.

Sequencing used immunoSEQ multiplex PCR; TCRdb keeps in-frame clones, though not all of them. Among 60,000 to 80,000 clones listed, roughly 80% were seen once. This clone was picked up a small number of times. V dropped 1 base and J dropped 5; count of bases not matched to a gene: 4. The germline CDR1 and CDR2 sequences are GTSNPN and SVGIG (reference sequence). This CDR3 is built from 14 residues. The sequencing sample was made of peripheral blood. The sequence came from a man aged 50-60 years with active COVID-19. This chain joins TRBV30 and TRBJ1-4; 7 nucleotides match TRBD1. CDR3 in amino acids: CAWSGGQRNEKLFF. For the CDR3, the DNA is TGTGCCTGGAGTGGGGGACAGAGGAATGAAAAACTGTTTTTT.